The present entry profiles one T cell receptor beta chain with its context. The antigen is not known. All the people who gave samples were healthy bone marrow donors. This entry comes from a study of cytomegalovirus exposure and HLA in healthy donors. The PCR used 60 Vbeta and 13 Jbeta primers. Some clones are missing from TCRdb's copy, which holds only in-frame ones; the method was immunoSEQ multiplex PCR. The table has about 170,000 clones, roughly 84% seen once. Germline V CDR1 and CDR2: KGHSH, LQKENI. The CDR3 has 15 residues. Losses at the gene ends were 0 bases for V and 7 bases for J; bases not matched to a gene: 7. Notes on the study in general: The investigators catalogued some 160 TCR beta chains as cytomegalovirus-associated. Earlier results showed most TCR beta V segments being productive about 90% or about 30% of the time.

The sequence was obtained from a male donor in good health and CMV-seronegative. The source material was PBMCs. The chain uses TRBV18 and TRBJ2-5; TRBD1 aligns across 8 bases. The CDR3 loop reads CASSPPAGGDGTQYF. The DNA for the CDR3 is TGTGCCAGCTCACCACCGGCAGGGGGCGACGGGACCCAGTACTTC.